The 18 T cell receptor beta chains below come from one sample, sequenced in a study of blood T cell repertoires in COVID-19. TCRdb's table, derived via immunoSEQ multiplex PCR, lists solely in-frame clones and lacks some. Altogether roughly 240,000 clones are present, around 82% being singletons, with the ten largest covering over 3.5%. The sequencing input was peripheral blood. Every receptor here comes from a woman in her 70s with acute or convalescent COVID-19.

This clone was observed once. The chain joins TRBV6-2 or TRBV6-3 to TRBJ1-2; D is unresolved. The CDR3 spans 11 residues. Germline V gives CDR1 MNHEY, CDR2 SVGEGT. V gave up 4 bases and J gave up 9 bases, with 9 bases separating them. The DNA for the CDR3 is TGTGCCAGCAGTTCGCTAGGCCGCTACACCTTC. As protein: CASSSLGRYTF.

The chain links TRBV5-1 to TRBJ1-2; TRBD1 might be the D (6 bases). Germline V lookup: CDR1 SGHRS, CDR2 YFSETQ. V gave up 5 bases and J gave up 6 bases, with 23 bases separating them. This CDR3 spans 16 amino acids. As DNA, the CDR3 is TGCGCCAGCAGTCGGGAGGCGGGGGCCGGGAGACATGGCTACACCTTC. Protein product: CASSREAGAGRHGYTF.

V usage is TRBV7-2 and J usage is TRBJ1-2; D remains unclear. Germline loops: CDR1 SGHTA, CDR2 FQGNSA. The CDR3 loop spans 14 amino acids. Trimming removed 1 base at V and 7 bases at J, with 13 bases between. This CDR3 reads CASSLGGVGSGYTF. In DNA, the CDR3 is TGTGCCAGCAGCTTAGGCGGGGTAGGAAGTGGCTACACCTTC.

The chain uses TRBV2 and TRBJ1-5; D ambiguous. The V end lost 4 bases, the J end lost 1 base, and 8 bases lay between the germline ends. This CDR3 contains 14 residues. Germline V CDR1 and CDR2: SNHLY, FYNNEI. The CDR3 region has the DNA TGTGCCAGCAGTGCGACACAGAGCAATCAGCCCCAGCATTTT. Translating it yields CASSATQSNQPQHF.

The chain carries TRBV7-2 and TRBJ2-3; tentatively, D is TRBD1 (6 bases). Deletions cut 4 bases from V and 4 bases from J, with 12 bases between. The CDR3 consists of 14 residues. Germline V CDR1 and CDR2: SGHTA, FQGNSA. The CDR3 nucleotides read TGTGCCAGCAGCTCCCGGGACAAACCAGATACGCAGTATTTT. Its translation: CASSSRDKPDTQYF.

The V gene is TRBV2, the J gene TRBJ1-5; no clear D gene. Looked up from germline, CDR1 is SNHLY and CDR2 is FYNNEI. The CDR3 has 12 residues. Trimming pared 1 base from V and 7 bases from J, leaving 5 bases between. DNA of the CDR3: TGTGCCAGCAGTGAAGGAAGCCAGCCCCAGCATTTT. As protein: CASSEGSQPQHF.

The chain combines TRBV5-4 with TRBJ2-5; 8 bases align to TRBD2. V was clipped by 4 bases and J by 4 bases; unmatched bases: 12. Germline V lookup: CDR1 SGHNT, CDR2 YYREEE (reference sequence). CDR3 length equals 16 residues. CDR3 nucleotide sequence: TGTGCCAGCAGCCCCCCGATGGGGACTAGTGTAGAGACCCAGTACTTC. Amino acid sequence: CASSPPMGTSVETQYF. The full variable domain, completed using reference TRBV5-4 and TRBJ2-5, is ETGVTQSPTHLIKTRGQQVTLRCSSQSGHNTVSWYQQALGQGPQFIFQYYREEENGRGNFPPRFSGLQFPNYSSELNVNALELDDSALYLCASSPPMGTSVETQYFGPGTRLLVL.

CDR3 sequence reads: CASSLGQGNTEAFF. CDR3 in DNA: TGTGCCAGCAGCCTGGGACAGGGGAACACTGAAGCTTTCTTT. The J gene is TRBJ1-1, the V gene TRBV11-2; 9 bases align to TRBD1. Germline lookup yields CDR1 SGHAT and CDR2 FQNNGV. CDR3 length equals 14 residues. V shed 5 bases and J 1 base; nucleotides not matched to a gene: 2.

This clone was seen just once. V usage is TRBV7-2 and J usage is TRBJ1-3, with D perhaps matching TRBD1 (5 bases). Germline V CDR1 and CDR2: SGHTA, FQGNSA. The CDR3 is made up of 15 amino acids. Trimming pared 3 bases from V and 0 bases from J, leaving 9 bases between. In DNA, the CDR3 is TGTGCCAGCAGCTTCGGGGACTACTCTGGAAACACCATATATTTT. It translates to CASSFGDYSGNTIYF.

The rearrangement joins TRBV2 to TRBJ2-3; 8 nucleotides align to TRBD2. The CDR3 has 16 residues. Germline V gene lookup returns CDR1 SNHLY and CDR2 FYNNEI. Losses at the gene ends were 2 bases for V and 4 bases for J; bases not matched to a gene: 8. DNA for the CDR3: TGTGCCAGCAGTGAACGTGTGGGCGGGGGGCCAGATACGCAGTATTTT. It encodes CASSERVGGGPDTQYF.

This clone was counted once. This chain links TRBV28 with TRBJ1-2; 9 bases align to TRBD1. The trim removed 2 bases at V and 4 bases at J, leaving 2 bases unmatched. Germline V gene data show CDR1 as MDHEN and CDR2 as SYDVKM. This CDR3 is 14 amino acids long. The CDR3 protein is CASSLPQGAYGYTF. DNA for the CDR3: TGTGCCAGCAGTTTACCACAGGGGGCCTATGGCTACACCTTC.

The CDR3 DNA is TGCGCCAGCAGCCAATGCCAGGGGATGGAGACCCAGTACTTC. Translating it yields CASSQCQGMETQYF. The chain is built from TRBV4-3 and TRBJ2-5; D possibly corresponds to TRBD1 (6 bases). The CDR3 runs 14 residues. The germline V gene has CDR1 LGHNA and CDR2 YSLEER. Trimming pared 2 bases from V and 5 bases from J, leaving 12 bases between.

V is TRBV3-1 (or the pseudogene TRBV3-2) and J is TRBJ2-5; 9 bases align to TRBD2. The germline gives CDR1 LGHDT, CDR2 YNNKEL (reference sequence). The CDR3 contains 17 residues. V lost 5 bases, J lost 5 bases, and 15 bases stayed unmatched. The CDR3 region has the DNA TGTGCCAGCAGCGCCCGCTTCCAGCGGGGGGACTTGGAGACCCAGTACTTC. Its translation: CASSARFQRGDLETQYF.

This clone was detected only a few times. This sequence joins TRBV19 and TRBJ1-5; the D gene is possibly TRBD1 (6 bases). The CDR3 contains 14 residues. CDR1 is LNHDA and CDR2 is SQIVND in the germline V gene (reference sequence). The V end was cut by 8 bases, the J end by 3 bases, with 14 bases between. The CDR3 region is CASSDSRHNQPQHF. The DNA of the CDR3 is TGTGCCAGTTCGGACAGCAGGCACAATCAGCCCCAGCATTTT.

This chain joins TRBV3-1 (or the pseudogene TRBV3-2) and TRBJ1-2; D gene unclear. The germline V gene encodes CDR1 LGHDT and CDR2 YNNKEL (reference sequence). V lost 0 bases and J lost 10, with 12 bases in between. The CDR3 has 13 residues. The CDR3 loop reads CASSQDSVGTYTF. Here the CDR3 DNA reads TGTGCCAGCAGCCAAGATTCCGTCGGTACCTACACCTTC.

The V call is TRBV15, the J call TRBJ2-6; tentative D call: TRBD1 (5 bases). Trimming cost V 0 bases and J 0 bases, with 15 bases left between them. The CDR3 sequence is 19 residues long. Germline lookup yields CDR1 LNHNV and CDR2 YYDKDF (reference sequence). CDR3 sequence reads: CATSRDYRQGSSGANVLTF. CDR3 nucleotide sequence: TGTGCCACCAGCAGAGACTACCGTCAGGGTAGCTCTGGGGCCAACGTCCTGACTTTC.

The V gene is TRBV5-4, the J gene TRBJ2-4, with 8 bases lining up with TRBD1. The germline gives CDR1 SGHNT, CDR2 YYREEE (reference sequence). Trimming removed 5 bases from V and 5 bases from J; junction bases left unmatched: 3. The CDR3 contains 13 residues. The CDR3 DNA reads as TGTGCCAGCAGAGGACAGGGCCAAAACATTCAGTACTTC. Its translation: CASRGQGQNIQYF.

This sequence joins TRBV3-1 (or the pseudogene TRBV3-2) and TRBJ1-1; maybe TRBD1 (6 bases). Trimming cost V 1 base and J 4 bases, with 10 bases left between them. The V gene's germline CDR1 is LGHDT and CDR2 YNNKEL (reference sequence). The CDR3 loop spans 14 amino acids. Here the CDR3 DNA reads TGTGCCAGCAGCCAAGTACAGGGCAGCACTGAAGCTTTCTTT. Amino acid sequence: CASSQVQGSTEAFF.